This passage covers 13 T cell receptor beta chains from one sample sequenced in a study of T cells in women clearing cervical HPV infection. Produced via immunoSEQ multiplex PCR; TCRdb's table is partial and in-frame only. This table holds approximately 34,000 clones. The sequenced sample was blood buffy coat. The receptors come from a woman between 18 and 75 years old with a cervical HPV16 infection that either progressed to CIN3+ or cleared (not recorded which).

For this clone: The CDR3 end falls 3 residues outside the read, so it is completed with the germline J gene. This chain links TRBV7-3 with TRBJ2-5; 8 positions agree with TRBD1. This CDR3 is 18 amino acids long. CDR1 is SGHTA and CDR2 is FQGTGA in the germline V gene. V shed 4 bases and J 3 bases; nucleotides not matched to a gene: 16. The CDR3 spells CASSSPSNQGAPKETQYF. The sequenced CDR3 bases are TGTGCCAGCAGCTCCCCCTCTAATCAGGGGGCGCCCAAAGAGACC.

This clone is called medium-sized (0.01 to 0.1%) based on its frequency. From the germline J gene comes the end of the CDR3, since the read stops 3 residues before it. The rearrangement joins TRBV19 to TRBJ2-3, with D perhaps matching TRBD2 (6 bases). Germline loops: CDR1 LNHDA, CDR2 SQIVND (reference sequence). The CDR3 sequence is 14 residues long. CDR3 sequence reads: CASSMRGLNQPQYF. CDR3 bases read: TGTGCCAGTAGTATGCGGGGTCTCAATCAGCCG.

As regards this clone: From the germline J gene comes the end of the CDR3, since the read stops 3 residues before it. This rearrangement joins TRBV30 to TRBJ1-2; D unclear. In germline, CDR1 is GTSNPN, CDR2 SVGIG (reference sequence). There are 12 residues in the CDR3. Incomplete CDR3 DNA: TGTGCCTGGAGTGTAGGCAGGCACGGC. This gives the protein CAWSVGRHG. The whole CDR3 protein reads CAWSVGRHGYTF.

A remark on this clone: The germline gene is not matched at one end of the junction; a read error may be the cause. The CDR3 end is not reached by the read, which stops 3 residues before it; the germline J gene fills it in. The V gene is TRBV4-1, the J gene TRBJ1-6; 9 positions agree with TRBD1. The CDR3 runs to 16 residues. Germline V gene data show CDR1 as MGHRA and CDR2 as YSYEKL. The sequenced part of the CDR3 DNA is TGCACCAGCAGCCAGACCGGACAGGGGTTGAGTTCACCC. It translates to CTSSQTGQGLSSP. The CDR3 in its entirety is CTSSQTGQGLSSPLHF.

In the case of this clone: From the germline J gene comes the end of the CDR3, since the read stops 3 residues before it. The chain couples TRBV30 to TRBJ2-3, with D perhaps matching TRBD1 (5 bases). The germline V gene encodes CDR1 GTSNPN and CDR2 SVGIG (reference sequence). The CDR3 loop spans 12 amino acids. CDR3 DNA (partial): TGTGCCTGGGAGACAGAGAAAGAGACG. This sequence encodes CAWETEKET. The complete CDR3 protein is CAWETEKETQYF.

CDR3 residues: CASSSLAGRYNEQFF. Partial CDR3 DNA: TGTGCCAGCAGCTCCCTAGCGGGGCGATACAATGAG. The genes are TRBV11-2 and TRBJ2-1; 9 bases map to TRBD2. The CDR3 extends 3 residues past the end of the read, so its final part is completed from the germline J gene. The CDR3 consists of 15 residues. The germline V gene has CDR1 SGHAT and CDR2 FQNNGV. Unmatched junction bases numbered 5, after V lost 4 bases and J lost 4 bases.

Concerning this clone: The read gets to within 3 residues of the CDR3 end, and the germline J gene fills in the rest. The gene calls are TRBV7-6 and TRBJ1-2; D not resolved. CDR3 length: 13 amino acids. Germline CDR1 SGHVS, CDR2 FNYEAQ. Here the CDR3 reads CASSLEATDTYTF. Incomplete CDR3 DNA: TGTGCCAGCAGCTTGGAAGCCACAGATACC.

With respect to this clone: With the read ending 3 residues before the CDR3 end, the germline J gene is used to fill in that end. The V call is TRBV2, the J call TRBJ1-1; D is undetermined. V was pared by 6 bases and J by 5 bases, with 7 bases between. CDR1 and CDR2 (germline): SNHLY, FYNNEI. There are 11 residues in the CDR3. The CDR3 protein is CASSSSTEAFF. The CDR3 DNA, read in part, is TGTGCCAGCAGCTCGTCGACTGAA.

Concerning this clone itself: The read falls 3 residues short of the CDR3 end, and the missing part is taken from the germline J gene. This chain links TRBV7-7 with TRBJ2-2; the D gene is possibly TRBD2 (6 bases). The germline V gene has CDR1 SSHAT and CDR2 FNYEAQ (reference sequence). The V gene lost 5 bases and the J gene lost 7 bases, with 11 bases spanning the gap. This CDR3 has 13 amino acids. CDR3 DNA, as far as it was read: TGTGCCAGCAGCCTCGCGCGGGGCGGGGAG. This codes for CASSLARGGE. In full, the CDR3 reads CASSLARGGELFF.

Concerning this clone itself: The observed sequence ends 3 residues before the CDR3 terminus, with the missing tail filled in from the germline J gene. The rearrangement joins TRBV7-9 to TRBJ1-2; 10 bases align to TRBD1. The CDR3 runs to 15 residues. CDR1 and CDR2 (germline): SEHNR, FQNEAQ (reference sequence). The DNA read from the CDR3 is TGTGCCAGCAGCTCGGGACAGGGGCTCCGCTACGAC. Protein product: CASSSGQGLRYD. The full CDR3 reads CASSSGQGLRYDYTF.

Worth noting for this clone: The CDR3 is cut off 3 residues early in the read; its end comes from the germline J gene. This chain links TRBV5-1 with TRBJ2-3, with TRBD1 matching over 8 bases. Looked up from germline, CDR1 is SGHRS and CDR2 is YFSETQ. The CDR3 covers 14 residues. Here the CDR3 reads CATEDRELDQPQYF. The sequenced part of the CDR3 DNA is TGCGCCACCGAGGACAGGGAGCTTGATCAGCCG.

A note on this clone: With the read ending 3 residues before the CDR3 end, the germline J gene is used to fill in that end. V and J are TRBV20-1 and TRBJ1-1; TRBD1 aligns across 7 bases. Germline lookup yields CDR1 DFQATT and CDR2 SNEGSKA (reference sequence). There are 14 residues in the CDR3. The V and J ends lost 1 base and 0 bases, in that order; junction bases with no gene match: 2. The sequenced part of the CDR3 DNA is TGCAGTGCTAGAGCCGGGACAGTGAACACTGAA. Amino acids: CSARAGTVNTE. The CDR3, in full, reads CSARAGTVNTEAFF.

Regarding this clone: The read falls 3 residues short of the CDR3 end, and the missing part is taken from the germline J gene. The rearrangement links TRBV20-1 to TRBJ1-1; D not certain. V gave up 0 bases and J gave up 0 bases, with 8 bases separating them. The CDR3 has 14 amino acids. CDR1 DFQATT and CDR2 SNEGSKA come from the germline V gene (reference sequence). The sequenced part of the CDR3 DNA is TGCAGTGCTAGAGACCCGACATTGAACACTGAA. Its protein is CSARDPTLNTE. The full CDR3 protein is CSARDPTLNTEAFF.